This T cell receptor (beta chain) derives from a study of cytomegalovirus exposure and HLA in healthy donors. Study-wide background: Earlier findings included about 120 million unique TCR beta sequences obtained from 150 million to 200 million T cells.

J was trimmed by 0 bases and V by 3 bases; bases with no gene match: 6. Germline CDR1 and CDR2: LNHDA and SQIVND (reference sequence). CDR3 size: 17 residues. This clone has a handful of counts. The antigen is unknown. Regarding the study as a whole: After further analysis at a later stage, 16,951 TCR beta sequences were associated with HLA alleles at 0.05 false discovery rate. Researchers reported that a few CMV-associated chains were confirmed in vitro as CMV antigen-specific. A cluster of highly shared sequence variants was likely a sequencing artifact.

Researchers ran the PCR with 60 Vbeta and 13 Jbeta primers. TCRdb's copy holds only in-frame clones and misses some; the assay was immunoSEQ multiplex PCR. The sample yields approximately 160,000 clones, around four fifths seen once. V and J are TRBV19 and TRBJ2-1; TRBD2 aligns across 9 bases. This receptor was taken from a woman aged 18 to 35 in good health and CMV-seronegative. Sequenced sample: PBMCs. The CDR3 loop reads CASSIDGGRGSYNEQFF. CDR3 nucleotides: TGTGCCAGTAGTATCGATGGCGGGAGGGGCTCCTACAATGAGCAGTTCTTC.